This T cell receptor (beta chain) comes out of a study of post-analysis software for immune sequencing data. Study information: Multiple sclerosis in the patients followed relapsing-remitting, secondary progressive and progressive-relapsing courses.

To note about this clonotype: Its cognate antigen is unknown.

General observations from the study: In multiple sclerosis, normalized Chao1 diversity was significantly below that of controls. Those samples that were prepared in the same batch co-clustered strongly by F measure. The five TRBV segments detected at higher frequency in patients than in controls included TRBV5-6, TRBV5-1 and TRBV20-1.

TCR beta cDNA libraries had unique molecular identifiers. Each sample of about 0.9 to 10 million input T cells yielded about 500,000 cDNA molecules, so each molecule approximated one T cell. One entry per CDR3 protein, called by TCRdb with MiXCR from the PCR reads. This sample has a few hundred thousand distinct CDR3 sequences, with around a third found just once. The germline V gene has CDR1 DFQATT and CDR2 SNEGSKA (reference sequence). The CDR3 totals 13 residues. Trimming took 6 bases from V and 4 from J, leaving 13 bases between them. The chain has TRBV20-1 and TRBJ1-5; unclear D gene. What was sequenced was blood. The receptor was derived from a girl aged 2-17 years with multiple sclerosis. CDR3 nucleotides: TGCAGTGCGGGCGGGTGGTGGAATCAGCCCCAGCATTTT. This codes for CSAGGWWNQPQHF.